One and the same sample provided the 17 T cell receptor beta chains below, sequenced in a study of shared clonotypes between healthy human individuals. In the naive CD8 group, cells lacked CD45RO and were positively selected for CCR7, so terminally differentiated effector memory CD45RA+ cells were left out. Only in-frame clones appear in the TCRdb table, and some are missing; sequencing was by immunoSEQ multiplex PCR. The sample lists 660,000 or so clones, about 96% seen once, with approximately 0.12% in the top ten. Sequencing was performed on naive CD8+ T cells sorted from blood. The receptors were sampled from a woman in her twenties or thirties in good health.

About this clone: The same CDR3 can be traced to other DNA sequences in this sample. This chain connects TRBV4-1 to TRBJ2-2; TRBD2 matches at 10 bases. V was pared by 6 bases and J by 5 bases, with 6 bases of the junction left unmatched. The CDR3 covers 15 residues. The germline V gene has CDR1 MGHRA and CDR2 YSYEKL. DNA of the CDR3: TGCGCCAGCAGTCGGGCTAGCGGGAGTACCGGGGAGCTGTTTTTT. As protein: CASSRASGSTGELFF.

The chain has TRBV5-4 and TRBJ1-1; 9 bases match TRBD1. This CDR3 comprises 15 residues. From germline, CDR1 is SGHNT and CDR2 YYREEE (reference sequence). V trimming: 5 bases; J trimming: 2 bases; junction bases outside the gene matches: 7. CDR3 sequence: CASSSTGGLNTEAFF. The CDR3 DNA is TGTGCCAGCAGTTCAACAGGGGGCCTCAACACTGAAGCTTTCTTT.

The rearrangement uses TRBV2 and TRBJ2-1, with D perhaps matching TRBD2 (7 bases). Per the germline V gene, CDR1 is SNHLY and CDR2 is FYNNEI. With 5 bases removed from V and 2 bases from J, the gap between germline ends came to 19 bases. The CDR3 totals 17 residues. For the CDR3, the DNA is TGTGCCAGCAGTTCCCGCGGAGGGGGGGCAGCCTACAATGAGCAGTTCTTC. This encodes CASSSRGGGAAYNEQFF.

The chain has TRBV13 and TRBJ2-1; 10 bases fit TRBD2. Germline trimming cut 5 bases from V and 8 bases from J; bases unmatched to any gene: 18. Germline loops: CDR1 PRHDT, CDR2 FYEKMQ (reference sequence). The CDR3 has 18 residues. CDR3: CASSTRGGLAGDYDEQFF. CDR3 in DNA: TGTGCCAGCAGCACCCGGGGCGGGCTAGCGGGAGATTACGATGAGCAGTTCTTC.

This chain connects TRBV18 to TRBJ1-1; D remains unclear. V was trimmed by 0 bases and J by 4 bases, leaving 9 bases between them. Germline values: CDR1 KGHSH, CDR2 LQKENI. This CDR3 has 14 residues. The CDR3 sequence is CASSPPLVATEAFF. The CDR3 DNA reads TGTGCCAGCTCACCACCTTTGGTGGCCACTGAAGCTTTCTTT.

The chain carries TRBV12-1 and TRBJ2-7; the table's D call of TRBD2 was not tested on the DNA. TRBV12-1 is flagged as a pseudogene. The CDR3 length is 16 residues. CDR3 in amino acids: CASSKSQLARKYEQYF. In DNA, the CDR3 is TGTGCCAGCAGTAAATCCCAACTAGCGAGAAAATACGAGCAGTACTTC.

The chain carries TRBV9 and TRBJ2-7, with D unresolved. This CDR3 contains 14 residues. Germline V CDR1 and CDR2: SGDLS, YYNGEE. The germline V and J ends were trimmed by 0 bases and 0 bases, with 7 bases remaining between them. CDR3 amino acids: CASSVVGDSYEQYF. The CDR3, as DNA: TGTGCCAGCAGCGTAGTTGGGGACTCCTACGAGCAGTACTTC.

The V gene is TRBV7-9, the J gene TRBJ1-2; tentative D call: TRBD1 (5 bases). Per germline, CDR1 SEHNR and CDR2 FQNEAQ (reference sequence). The CDR3 length is 16 residues. Trimming took 5 bases from V and 4 from J, leaving 20 bases between them. The CDR3 nucleotides are TGTGCCAGCAGCAGTCAGCTAGAGGGGAACCTCTATGGCTACACCTTC. Its translation is CASSSQLEGNLYGYTF.

V and J are TRBV28 and TRBJ1-5, with D perhaps TRBD1 (5 bases). CDR1 and CDR2 (germline): MDHEN, SYDVKM. Deletions cut 6 bases from V and 4 bases from J, with 7 bases between. The CDR3 runs to 12 residues. The CDR3 DNA follows: TGTGCCAGCAGAGGGGTTAATCAGCCCCAGCATTTT. Translation: CASRGVNQPQHF.

The rearrangement joins TRBV19 to TRBJ1-5, with D perhaps matching TRBD1 (6 bases). V was clipped by 4 bases and J by 5 bases, with 18 bases between them. The CDR3 sequence is 16 residues long. The germline V gene encodes CDR1 LNHDA and CDR2 SQIVND (reference sequence). In nucleotides, the CDR3 is TGTGCCAGTAGTAGACGCACGGGGGGCCCCGATCAGCCCCAGCATTTT. Its protein product is CASSRRTGGPDQPQHF.

Points on this clone: Other DNA variants within this sample encode the same CDR3. V gene TRBV7-3 combines with J gene TRBJ2-3; D not resolved. The V gene's germline CDR1 is SGHTA and CDR2 FQGTGA. V lost 1 base and J 4 bases, leaving 6 bases between the germline ends. The CDR3 sequence is 13 residues long. The CDR3 DNA sequence: TGTGCCAGCAGCTTAATCGGAGCAGATACGCAGTATTTT. This gives the protein CASSLIGADTQYF.

The rearrangement links TRBV9 to TRBJ2-1; D is unclear. This CDR3 region has 13 residues. Germline V gene sequence: CDR1 SGDLS, CDR2 YYNGEE. V was shortened by 0 bases and J by 6 bases, with 7 bases between the two germline ends. CDR3 in amino acids: CASSVAPLNEQFF. The CDR3 nucleotides are TGTGCCAGCAGCGTAGCACCCCTCAATGAGCAGTTCTTC.

V is TRBV19 and J is TRBJ1-5, with a tentative D call TRBD1 (5 bases). Trimming stripped 8 bases from V and 7 bases from J, with 18 bases between. Germline V gives CDR1 LNHDA, CDR2 SQIVND (reference sequence). CDR3 length equals 14 residues. CDR3 DNA: TGTGCCAGTCAAGTCCAGGGTCGAGGACAGCCCCAGCATTTT. This encodes CASQVQGRGQPQHF.

The CDR3 protein is CASTDGASGGGEQFF. The DNA for the CDR3 is TGTGCCAGCACCGACGGGGCTAGCGGGGGCGGTGAGCAGTTCTTC. The chain recombines TRBV27 with TRBJ2-1, with 10 bases fitting TRBD2. This CDR3 region has 15 residues. Germline values: CDR1 MNHEY, CDR2 SMNVEV (reference sequence). The V segment lost 7 bases and the J segment 9 bases; nucleotides outside the gene matches: 12.

The chain links TRBV28 to TRBJ1-5, with unresolved D. The V end lost 2 bases, the J end lost 3 bases, and 11 bases lay between the germline ends. The CDR3 is 15 amino acids. Germline CDR1 MDHEN, CDR2 SYDVKM. Here the CDR3 reads CASSLVQISNQPQHF. CDR3 DNA: TGTGCCAGCAGTTTAGTACAGATTTCCAATCAGCCCCAGCATTTT.

The count of this clone is one. DNA of the CDR3: TGTGCCAGCCGCTGGAAGGAATCTTCCTACGAGCAGTACTTC. It encodes CASRWKESSYEQYF. The chain has TRBV2 and TRBJ2-7, with no clear D. The CDR3 has 14 residues. V lost 8 bases and J 1 base, leaving 15 bases between the germline ends. Germline CDR1 reads SNHLY; CDR2 reads FYNNEI.

In this sample, this clone turned up once. The V and J genes are TRBV11-2 and TRBJ2-5; TRBD2 agrees at 8 bases. The J call is uncertain, as TRBJ2-7 better fits the DNA end. CDR3 length: 14 amino acids. Germline V gene sequence: CDR1 SGHAT, CDR2 FQNNGV. CDR3: CASSPTRGAYEQYF. Written as DNA, the CDR3 is TGTGCCAGCTCCCCAACGCGGGGGGCCTACGAGCAGTACTTC.